This T cell receptor (beta chain) stems from a study of ipilimumab plus nivolumab after autologous stem cell transplantation. Study as a whole: Median doses per patient: roughly 5 ipilimumab, under 10 nivolumab.

Clones were sequenced by immunoSEQ multiplex PCR, and TCRdb holds only the in-frame ones, with some missing. This table has almost 15,000 clones, approximately 75% appearing once. General study findings and limits: The authors say TCR, Treg and microbiome findings warrant further study.

Patients got 3 mg/kg IV nivolumab weeks 1, 4, 7, 10, then biweekly through week 26. Germline V lookup: CDR1 SGHRS, CDR2 YFSETQ. Trimming removed 4 bases from V and 5 bases from J; junction bases left unmatched: 6. The CDR3 consists of 14 residues. About this clone: The antigen is undetermined.

V usage is TRBV5-1 and J usage is TRBJ2-7, with 10 bases aligning to TRBD1. Sequencing was performed on PBMCs, taken in a trial of ipilimumab plus nivolumab as post-transplant consolidation. This sequence originates from a male donor with primary mediastinal lymphoma. The CDR3 DNA reads as TGCGCCAGCAGCGCCGGGACAGGGGACCACGAGCAGTACTTC. Translated: CASSAGTGDHEQYF.